This TCR beta chain was sequenced in a study of control samples from healthy donors and cancer patients. Here immunoSEQ multiplex PCR was the method, and the copy in TCRdb shows in-frame clones only, minus some. The table lists about 160,000 clones, roughly 90% of them singletons, with around 13% in the top ten. Looked up from germline, CDR1 is LGHDT and CDR2 is YNNKEL (reference sequence). The CDR3 sequence is 14 residues long. V shed 4 bases and J shed 7 bases, with 14 bases lying between them. The sequence came from a man aged 25 to 40 in good health. Sequences were obtained from blood. This chain links TRBV3-1 (or the pseudogene TRBV3-2) with TRBJ1-5, with D possibly TRBD1 on 6 matching bases. The CDR3 bases are TGTGCCAGCAGCCCAGGGGTGGCGGGACAGCCCCAGCATTTT. Translating gives CASSPGVAGQPQHF.